This T cell receptor (beta chain) was captured in a study of T cell changes during pregnancy in multiple sclerosis (dated by TCRdb to about 2019). Looking at the study overall: Changes in the T cell repertoire over the course of pregnancy were examined in this study in women with multiple sclerosis.

This clone was detected once. Its antigen is currently not known. Qualities for individual bases were not recorded, and no much larger clone is one base off. The receptor library was made with the immunoSEQ multiplex PCR assay. As stored in TCRdb, this immuneACCESS dataset retains in-frame rearrangements with V and J assigned. A fraction of the clones does not appear; measured against another copy, unresolved V genes explain less than half of the discrepancy, and the remainder lacks a known reason. Within this sample are tens of thousands of clones, with about 93% of them counted one time only. The ten largest clones capture approximately 1.5% of the sample. The clonotype comes from a female donor in good health, enrolled as a control in a pregnancy study. The source was peripheral blood, collected in the third trimester of pregnancy.

The nucleotide sequence reads TGTGCCCGTGACAGATCGAACACCGGGGAGCTGTTTTTT. This translates into CARDRSNTGELFF. This chain is built from TRBV30 and TRBJ2-2; TRBD1 is perhaps the D gene, given 5 matching bases. V lost 8 bases and J lost 0 bases; the stretch between them is 10 bases long. CDR1 is given as GTSNPN and CDR2 as SVGIG, both from the germline V gene (reference sequence). The CDR3 goes from the cysteine to the phenylalanine over 13 residues. Only CDR3 DNA is held: 39 bases, read in frame from base 1.